These 19 T cell receptor beta chains came from one sample sequenced in a study of neurological immune-mediated disorders. TCRdb re-called the 5' RACE reads through MiXCR, storing one row per CDR3 protein. The repertoire holds about 84,000 distinct CDR3 sequences, around a tenth seen once, with 1.8% in the top ten. Material: PBMCs. All receptors derive from a man aged 40-50 years in good health.

The chain carries TRBV6-6 and TRBJ2-1; the D is unclear. CDR1 and CDR2 (germline): MNHNY, SVGAGI (reference sequence). V lost 2 bases, J lost 9 bases, and 8 bases lay in between. The CDR3 totals 12 residues. CDR3 DNA: TGTGCCAGCAGTTACGCCAAATTTGAGCAGTTCTTC. It encodes CASSYAKFEQFF.

The table lists this clonotype with many counts. CDR3 coding DNA: TGTGCCAGCAGCTTAACAACAGCCAATGAGCAGTTCTTC. Residues: CASSLTTANEQFF. The J gene is TRBJ2-1, the V gene TRBV7-9, with D unclear. The CDR3 length is 13 residues. Germline CDR1 reads SEHNR; CDR2 reads FQNEAQ (reference sequence). Trimming stripped 2 bases from V and 6 bases from J, with 8 bases between.

This clonotype was picked up many times. This sequence joins TRBV5-5 and TRBJ1-5; D is unresolved. Trimming took off 1 base at V and 0 bases at J, with 8 bases between the two ends. The CDR3 covers 15 residues. The germline V gene encodes CDR1 SGHKS and CDR2 YYEKEE (reference sequence). This chain's CDR3 is CASSLLENSNQPQHF. The CDR3 DNA is TGTGCCAGCAGCTTGTTGGAAAATAGCAATCAGCCCCAGCATTTT.

In its sample, this clonotype was seen many times. CDR3: CASSALASGSTDTQYF. CDR3 bases: TGTGCCAGCAGCGCCCTAGCGAGCGGGAGCACAGATACGCAGTATTTT. The chain joins TRBV3-1 to TRBJ2-3; perhaps TRBD2 as D (6 bases). The V end lost 5 bases, the J end lost 0 bases, and 15 bases lay between the germline ends. CDR3 length: 16 amino acids. Germline assignment: CDR1 LGHDT and CDR2 YNNKEL (reference sequence).

This clonotype was observed at least ten times. J is TRBJ2-3 and V is TRBV12-3 or TRBV12-4; unclear D gene. V was clipped by 0 bases and J by 0 bases, with 10 bases between them. The CDR3 runs to 16 residues. The CDR3 sequence is CASSLASVLSTDTQYF. The DNA for the CDR3 is TGTGCCAGCAGTTTAGCTTCAGTACTTAGCACAGATACGCAGTATTTT.

This clonotype came up many times. The V gene is TRBV5-1, the J gene TRBJ1-1; 7 bases map to TRBD1. V gave up 4 bases and J gave up 7 bases; unmatched junction bases: 13. Germline V gene sequence: CDR1 SGHRS, CDR2 YFSETQ. CDR3 length: 15 residues. CDR3 sequence reads: CASSPRTGEIFEAFF. In DNA form, the CDR3 reads TGCGCCAGCAGCCCAAGGACAGGAGAAATATTTGAAGCTTTCTTT.

The sample holds many counts of this clonotype. The chain joins TRBV7-2 to TRBJ2-7, with TRBD2 identical over 10 bases. The CDR3 runs to 17 residues. CDR1 and CDR2 from the germline V gene are SGHTA and FQGNSA. The V and J ends lost 6 bases and 0 bases, in that order; junction bases with no gene match: 11. This CDR3 reads CASSRSSGGRHSYEQYF. In DNA, the CDR3 is TGTGCCAGCAGTCGGTCTAGCGGGGGCCGTCACTCCTACGAGCAGTACTTC.

This clonotype showed up many times. The V gene is TRBV29-1, the J gene TRBJ2-3; D assignment may be TRBD1 or TRBD2 (6 bases each). V was trimmed by 3 bases and J by 4 bases, leaving 14 bases between them. This CDR3 is 14 amino acids long. The germline V gene has CDR1 SQVTM and CDR2 ANQGSEA. The CDR3 region is CSVDGQWGADTQYF. DNA of the CDR3: TGCAGCGTTGACGGACAGTGGGGGGCAGATACGCAGTATTTT.

This clonotype was seen at least ten times. The V and J genes are TRBV20-1 and TRBJ1-5, with TRBD1 matching over 9 bases. The junction had 1 base not matched to a gene; V was cut back by 6 bases and J by 4 bases. CDR3 length: 12 residues. Germline CDR1 and CDR2: DFQATT and SNEGSKA (reference sequence). In DNA, the CDR3 is TGCAGTGCCGGACAGGGGAATCAGCCCCAGCATTTT. Amino acid sequence: CSAGQGNQPQHF.

This clonotype occurred many times. The chain employs TRBV20-1 and TRBJ2-3; D perhaps matches TRBD1 (6 bases). Trimming removed 6 bases from V and 7 bases from J, with 20 bases in between. The CDR3 is 14 amino acids. Germline V lookup: CDR1 DFQATT, CDR2 SNEGSKA (reference sequence). The CDR3 nucleotides are TGCAGTGCCCCCCGGACAGAGCAATTCAATACGCAGTATTTT. As protein: CSAPRTEQFNTQYF.

The chain employs TRBV27 and TRBJ2-3, with 11 bases matching TRBD2. There are 15 residues in the CDR3. Germline values: CDR1 MNHEY, CDR2 SMNVEV (reference sequence). V trimming: 6 bases; J trimming: 4 bases; junction bases outside the gene matches: 6. The DNA of the CDR3 is TGTGCCAGCAGCCCGATACTAGCGGGAGCAGATACGCAGTATTTT. This codes for CASSPILAGADTQYF.

This clonotype showed up many times. The chain couples TRBV7-2 to TRBJ1-1; D might be TRBD1 (5 bases). Germline V CDR1 and CDR2: SGHTA, FQGNSA. This CDR3 is 15 amino acids long. Trimming took 2 bases from V and 2 from J, leaving 12 bases between them. CDR3 protein: CASSLSGTDNTEAFF. CDR3 nucleotide sequence: TGTGCCAGCAGCTTATCCGGGACTGACAACACTGAAGCTTTCTTT.

This clonotype came up many times. The chain is built from TRBV29-1 and TRBJ2-7, with 8 nucleotides matching TRBD1. This CDR3 has 14 residues. The V gene's germline CDR1 is SQVTM and CDR2 ANQGSEA. Germline trimming cut 4 bases from V and 2 bases from J; bases unmatched to any gene: 7. CDR3 sequence (DNA): TGCAGCGTTGTTGGACAGGGAAAAACCTACGAGCAGTACTTC. Protein: CSVVGQGKTYEQYF.

This clonotype came up once. The germline gene is not matched at one end of the junction; a read error may be the cause. V and J are TRBV7-2 and TRBJ1-2; D uncertain. Germline V lookup: CDR1 SGHTA, CDR2 FQGNSA. This CDR3 has 15 amino acids. DNA of the CDR3: TGTGTCAGCAGCTTCCTCCCGCCTGGGAGGTATGGCTACACCTTC. This codes for CVSSFLPPGRYGYTF.

This clonotype appeared many times. J is TRBJ2-3 and V is TRBV20-1, with D hard to call. V gave up 2 bases and J gave up 2 bases, with 2 bases separating them. This CDR3 is built from 11 residues. Per the germline V gene, CDR1 is DFQATT and CDR2 is SNEGSKA (reference sequence). CDR3 sequence: CSARPTDTQYF. CDR3 DNA sequence: TGCAGTGCTAGACCCACAGATACGCAGTATTTT.

This clonotype was counted ten times or more. The V and J genes are TRBV28 and TRBJ2-1, with D possibly being TRBD1 (5 bases). Germline values: CDR1 MDHEN, CDR2 SYDVKM. V lost 5 bases, J lost 11 bases, and 10 bases lay in between. The CDR3 is made up of 11 amino acids. The CDR3 spells CASSIDRKQFF. DNA for the CDR3: TGTGCCAGCAGTATCGACAGAAAGCAGTTCTTC.

This clonotype has a single count. A much bigger clone sits one base away, suggesting this may be a read error. The V and J genes are TRBV6-6 and TRBJ2-4; 8 nucleotides match TRBD2. Germline-derived CDR1 and CDR2 are MNHNY and SVGAGI (reference sequence). This CDR3 comprises 16 residues. The ends lost 8 bases at V and 2 bases at J; junction bases unmatched: 11. This CDR3 reads CASDSGGTLSKNIQYF. The CDR3 coding sequence is TGTGCCAGCGATTCGGGGGGGACCTTATCCAAAAACATTCAGTACTTC.

This clonotype was observed at least ten times. The genes are TRBV10-3 and TRBJ2-1; weak D call: TRBD2 (6 bases). Germline V gene data show CDR1 as ENHRY and CDR2 as SYGVKD. This CDR3 spans 13 amino acids. The germline V and J ends were trimmed by 4 bases and 7 bases, with 11 bases remaining between them. In nucleotides, the CDR3 is TGTGCCATCAGTGTGGGGACTTCAAATGAGCAGTTCTTC. Its protein product is CAISVGTSNEQFF.

This clonotype was picked up many times. This chain uses TRBV11-2 with TRBJ2-2; TRBD1 might be the D (5 bases). V lost 5 bases, J lost 10 bases, and 11 bases lay in between. This CDR3 has 12 residues. Germline V gives CDR1 SGHAT, CDR2 FQNNGV. The DNA for the CDR3 is TGTGCCAGCAGCCCACGCGGACAGGAGCTGTTTTTT. Protein sequence: CASSPRGQELFF.